The 27 T cell receptor beta chains listed next were all sequenced from one sample in a study of T cells in women clearing cervical HPV infection. TCRdb's table, derived via immunoSEQ multiplex PCR, lists solely in-frame clones and lacks some. The table lists 25,000 to 30,000 clones. The sequencing input was blood buffy coat. The receptor set was obtained from a woman aged 18-69 years with a cervical HPV16 infection that either progressed to CIN3+ or cleared (not recorded which).

Worth noting for this clone: The sequenced fragment ends 3 residues before the CDR3 boundary, so the rest is inferred from the germline J gene. The rearrangement joins TRBV4-2 to TRBJ1-1, with D perhaps matching TRBD1 (5 bases). The CDR3 consists of 14 residues. Trimming took off 6 bases at V and 1 base at J, with 12 bases between the two ends. CDR1 LGHNA and CDR2 YNFKEQ come from the germline V gene. The CDR3 bases that were read are TGTGCCAGCAGAACTTCGGGGGGGAACACTGAA. Encoded protein: CASRTSGGNTE. The full CDR3 is CASRTSGGNTEAFF.

Worth noting for this clone: The read terminates 3 residues before the CDR3 end, so the remaining end is supplied by the germline J gene. The chain links TRBV5-1 to TRBJ2-5; tentative D call: TRBD2 (5 bases). The germline V gene has CDR1 SGHRS and CDR2 YFSETQ. The CDR3 contains 15 residues. The V gene lost 0 bases and the J gene lost 2 bases, with 11 bases spanning the gap. The CDR3 is CASSLATSRQETQYF. Incomplete CDR3 DNA: TGCGCCAGCAGCTTGGCCACTAGTCGGCAAGAGACC. The entire variable domain, with the rest obtained from reference TRBV5-1 and TRBJ2-5, is as follows: KAGVTQTPRYLIKTRGQQVTLSCSPISGHRSVSWYQQTPGQGLQFLFEYFSETQRNKGNFPGRFSGRQFSNSRSEMNVSTLELGDSALYLCASSLATSRQETQYFGPGTRLLVL.

The covered CDR3 bases are TGCGCCAGCAGTCGTCAAGGGGACTCCTACGAG. Translating it yields CASSRQGDSYE. The CDR3 reads in full as CASSRQGDSYEQYF. V gene TRBV10-1 combines with J gene TRBJ2-7; D is perhaps TRBD1 (5 bases). The CDR3 end is not reached by the read, which stops 3 residues before it; the germline J gene fills it in. CDR3 length equals 14 residues. Germline assignment: CDR1 WNHNN and CDR2 SYGVQD (reference sequence). V was clipped by 5 bases and J by 0 bases, with 11 bases between them.

As concerns this clone: The read finishes 3 residues shy of the CDR3 end, and the germline J gene is used to complete it. This chain links TRBV7-9 with TRBJ2-2, with D hard to call. Per germline, CDR1 SEHNR and CDR2 FQNEAQ (reference sequence). This CDR3 comprises 11 residues. With 7 bases removed from V and 3 bases from J, the gap between germline ends came to 3 bases. CDR3 bases read: TGTGCCAGCACCTACACCGGGGAG. Translating gives CASTYTGE. In full, the CDR3 reads CASTYTGELFF.

Details on this clone: The CDR3 is cut off 3 residues early in the read; its end comes from the germline J gene. The chain couples TRBV11-2 to TRBJ2-3; D is unresolved. V shed 2 bases and J shed 2 bases, with 8 bases lying between them. Germline loops: CDR1 SGHAT, CDR2 FQNNGV. The CDR3 consists of 14 residues. This chain's CDR3 is CASSLRLHTDTQYF. The CDR3 DNA, read in part, is TGTGCCAGCAGCTTAAGACTTCACACAGATACG.

This clone counts as medium-sized by frequency. Coverage ceases 3 residues before the CDR3 finishes, and the germline J gene fills in the end. V usage is TRBV7-2 and J usage is TRBJ2-3; possible D gene TRBD2, 6 bases. Germline-derived CDR1 and CDR2 are SGHTA and FQGNSA. The V gene lost 0 bases and the J gene lost 6 bases, with 13 bases spanning the gap. The CDR3 has 15 residues. CDR3 DNA, as far as it was read: TGTGCCAGCAGCTTAGCGTTATATGGGGGGGATACG. Its translation is CASSLALYGGDT. The CDR3 reads in full as CASSLALYGGDTQYF.

About this clone itself: The read gets to within 3 residues of the CDR3 end, and the germline J gene fills in the rest. The rearrangement uses TRBV30 and TRBJ1-6, with TRBD1 matching over 7 bases. The CDR3 is 12 residues long. V dropped 5 bases and J dropped 9; count of bases not matched to a gene: 4. Germline V CDR1 and CDR2: GTSNPN, SVGIG (reference sequence). The covered CDR3 bases are TGTGCCTGGGGACAGGCGGTTTCACCC. Translating gives CAWGQAVSP. The CDR3 in its entirety is CAWGQAVSPLHF.

The part of the CDR3 DNA that was read is TGCAGTGCCGGTTACGAG. Encoded protein: CSAGYE. The full CDR3 protein is CSAGYEQYF. The gene calls are TRBV20-1 and TRBJ2-7; no definite D call. The sequenced fragment ends 3 residues before the CDR3 boundary, so the rest is inferred from the germline J gene. Germline CDR1 is DFQATT and CDR2 is SNEGSKA (reference sequence). The germline V and J ends were trimmed by 6 bases and 4 bases, with 4 bases remaining between them. The CDR3 totals 9 residues.

For this clone: The read ends 3 residues shy of where the CDR3 ends; the end is completed using the germline J gene. The chain is built from TRBV7-9 and TRBJ1-1; D remains ambiguous. Looked up from germline, CDR1 is SEHNR and CDR2 is FQNEAQ (reference sequence). The CDR3 is 14 residues long. The ends were cut back, 6 bases at V and 4 bases at J, with 15 bases in the middle. The CDR3 DNA, read in part, is TGTGCCAGCAGGGATCGAGGAGGGCGCACTGAA. Its translation is CASRDRGGRTE. The whole CDR3 sequence reads CASRDRGGRTEAFF.

A remark on this clone: The DNA ends 3 residues before the CDR3 does, and the rest of the CDR3 is filled in from the germline J gene. The chain links TRBV20-1 to TRBJ1-3, with D perhaps matching TRBD1 (6 bases). Trimming cost V 2 bases and J 4 bases, with 12 bases left between them. This CDR3 contains 14 residues. Germline CDR1 reads DFQATT; CDR2 reads SNEGSKA (reference sequence). The CDR3 bases that were read are TGCAGTGCTAGACTACGGACAGTCGGAAACACC. Translation: CSARLRTVGNT. The whole CDR3 sequence is CSARLRTVGNTIYF.

As for this clone: The read gets to within 3 residues of the CDR3 end, and the germline J gene fills in the rest. The chain is built from TRBV30 and TRBJ2-3, with 8 bases matching TRBD1. CDR1 and CDR2 (germline): GTSNPN, SVGIG (reference sequence). CDR3 length: 14 amino acids. This chain's CDR3 is CAWRGQGGSSAQYF. CDR3 DNA, as far as it was read: TGTGCCTGGAGAGGACAGGGAGGATCCTCAGCG. The variable domain in full, with the rest retrieved from reference TRBV30 and TRBJ2-3, is SQTIHQWPATLVQPVGSPLSLECTVEGTSNPNLYWYRQAAGRGLQLLFYSVGIGQISSEVPQNLSASRPQDRQFILSSKKLLLSDSGFYLCAWRGQGGSSAQYFGPGTRLTVL.

The CDR3 bases that were read are TGCGCCAGCATGACAGTTCCGAACACCGGGGAG. This gives the protein CASMTVPNTGE. The full-length CDR3 reads as CASMTVPNTGELFF. The chain links TRBV5-1 to TRBJ2-2; perhaps TRBD1 as D (5 bases). The read finishes 3 residues shy of the CDR3 end, and the germline J gene is used to complete it. V dropped 6 bases and J dropped 0 bases, with 9 bases sitting between them. There are 14 residues in the CDR3. Germline CDR1 reads SGHRS; CDR2 reads YFSETQ. The full variable domain, its missing parts supplied by reference TRBV5-1 and TRBJ2-2, is KAGVTQTPRYLIKTRGQQVTLSCSPISGHRSVSWYQQTPGQGLQFLFEYFSETQRNKGNFPGRFSGRQFSNSRSEMNVSTLELGDSALYLCASMTVPNTGELFFGEGSRLTVL.

Regarding this clone: The read halts 3 residues ahead of the CDR3 end, with the missing end drawn from the germline J gene. J is TRBJ2-1 and V is TRBV20-1; D might be TRBD1 (5 bases). Trimming took off 0 bases at V and 2 bases at J, with 11 bases between the two ends. This CDR3 contains 15 residues. Germline values: CDR1 DFQATT, CDR2 SNEGSKA (reference sequence). The covered CDR3 bases are TGCAGTGCTAGAGATAACGGCAGGGCCTACAATGAG. It encodes CSARDNGRAYNE. The entire CDR3 is CSARDNGRAYNEQFF.

On this clone itself: The CDR3 end falls 3 residues outside the read, so it is completed with the germline J gene. The rearrangement links TRBV4-2 to TRBJ1-3; tentative D call: TRBD1 (5 bases). The CDR3 has 15 amino acids. Between the trimmed V and J ends, which lost 1 base and 4 bases, there was a span of 11 bases. The germline V gene has CDR1 LGHNA and CDR2 YNFKEQ. The covered CDR3 bases are TGTGCCAGCAGCCAAGCTAAAGGGGTCGGAAACACC. Residues: CASSQAKGVGNT. The full CDR3 protein is CASSQAKGVGNTIYF.

Worth noting for this clone: Sequencing ends 3 residues short of the CDR3 end; the germline J gene provides the rest. The rearrangement links TRBV29-1 to TRBJ2-1; 7 positions match TRBD1. The CDR3 is made up of 14 amino acids. In germline, CDR1 is SQVTM, CDR2 ANQGSEA. Trimming removed 3 bases from V and 1 base from J; junction bases left unmatched: 3. CDR3 DNA, as far as it was read: TGCAGCGTTGATTCACAGGGGTCCTACAATGAG. This codes for CSVDSQGSYNE. The complete CDR3 reads CSVDSQGSYNEQFF.

Worth noting for this clone: With the read ending 3 residues before the CDR3 end, the germline J gene is used to fill in that end. The genes are TRBV10-3 and TRBJ1-2; no reliable D call. Germline V gives CDR1 ENHRY, CDR2 SYGVKD. V was pared by 0 bases and J by 7 bases, with 9 bases between. This CDR3 spans 13 amino acids. CDR3 in amino acids: CAISESNRAGYTF. The sequenced CDR3 bases are TGTGCCATCAGTGAGTCGAATAGGGCTGGC.

Concerning this clone: Compared with germline, one end of the junction differs, possibly owing to a read error. Read sequence stops 3 residues before the CDR3 end, and the germline J gene provides the missing end. The genes are TRBV10-3 and TRBJ2-7; TRBD1 matches 7 bases. The germline CDR1 and CDR2 sequences are ENHRY and SYGVKD. This CDR3 is built from 12 residues. The chain's CDR3 is CALRGSGDEQYF. The DNA read from the CDR3 is TGTGCCCTCAGGGGGTCAGGGGACGAG.

As to this clone: Sequencing ends 3 residues short of the CDR3 end; the germline J gene provides the rest. The V gene is TRBV7-2, the J gene TRBJ2-5; no firm D call. With 5 bases removed from V and 4 bases from J, the gap between germline ends came to 14 bases. CDR1 is SGHTA, CDR2 FQGNSA, per germline. This CDR3 has 14 amino acids. The sequenced part of the CDR3 DNA is TGTGCCAGCAGCCCTAGAGCAGCATCAGAGACC. Its translation is CASSPRAASET. The CDR3 in full is CASSPRAASETQYF. The full variable domain, completed using reference TRBV7-2 and TRBJ2-5, is GAGVSQSPSNKVTEKGKDVELRCDPISGHTALYWYRQSLGQGLEFLIYFQGNSAPDKSGLPSDRFSAERTGGSVSTLTIQRTQQEDSAVYLCASSPRAASETQYFGPGTRLLVL.

Comments on this clone: The CDR3 end lies 3 residues beyond the end of the read and is filled in from the germline J gene. The genes are TRBV4-1 and TRBJ2-1; the D is unclear. The V gene's germline CDR1 is MGHRA and CDR2 YSYEKL. Trimming removed 0 bases from V and 4 bases from J, with 10 bases in between. This CDR3 has 15 amino acids. The CDR3 is CASSQEINSYNEQFF. CDR3 DNA, as far as it was read: TGCGCCAGCAGCCAAGAGATCAACAGTTACAATGAG.

A note on this clone: The read ends 3 residues early relative to the CDR3; the germline J gene fills the gap. The V call is TRBV12-5, the J call TRBJ1-4, with D perhaps TRBD1 (5 bases). Germline CDR1 and CDR2: LGHNT and FRNRAP. V was trimmed by 3 bases and J by 5 bases, leaving 13 bases between them. This CDR3 region has 15 residues. CDR3 DNA (partial): TGTGCTAGTGGTTTCCAAGGGGCCTTAAATGAAAAA. Residues: CASGFQGALNEK. The CDR3 in full is CASGFQGALNEKLFF.

Comments on this clone: With the read ending 3 residues before the CDR3 end, the germline J gene is used to fill in that end. V gene TRBV15 combines with J gene TRBJ2-7; TRBD1 is a possible D gene (6 bases). The CDR3 runs to 13 residues. Germline V lookup: CDR1 LNHNV, CDR2 YYDKDF (reference sequence). Trimming stripped 7 bases from V and 0 bases from J, with 10 bases between. The CDR3 protein is CATKSGASYEQYF. CDR3 bases read: TGTGCCACCAAATCAGGGGCCTCCTACGAG.

A word on this clone: The missing CDR3 end, 3 residues past where the read stops, is filled in from the germline J gene. V and J are TRBV30 and TRBJ1-1; no clear D gene. The CDR3 spans 11 residues. The V gene's germline CDR1 is GTSNPN and CDR2 SVGIG (reference sequence). CDR3: CAWSVYGEAFF. CDR3 DNA (partial): TGTGCCTGGAGTGTATACGGGGAA.

In regard to this clone: The CDR3 is cut off 3 residues early in the read; its end comes from the germline J gene. The rearrangement uses TRBV10-3 and TRBJ1-6, with a tentative D call TRBD1 (6 bases). Germline V gene data show CDR1 as ENHRY and CDR2 as SYGVKD. The length of the CDR3 is 12 residues. V was trimmed by 9 bases and J by 10 bases, leaving 13 bases between them. The CDR3 protein is CAISTGTSPLHF. The covered CDR3 bases are TGTGCCATTTCGACAGGTACCTCACCC.

A word on this clone: The read stops 3 residues short of the end of the CDR3; the missing end is completed from the germline J gene. V gene TRBV7-2 combines with J gene TRBJ1-1, with D unclear. Between the trimmed V and J ends, which lost 0 bases and 4 bases, there was a span of 9 bases. This CDR3 has 14 residues. Germline-derived CDR1 and CDR2 are SGHTA and FQGNSA. Incomplete CDR3 DNA: TGTGCCAGCAGCTTAGCAGGGCTTGGCACTGAA. Its protein is CASSLAGLGTE. The entire CDR3 sequence reads CASSLAGLGTEAFF.

A note on this clone: The observed sequence ends 3 residues before the CDR3 terminus, with the missing tail filled in from the germline J gene. The chain recombines TRBV2 with TRBJ1-1; possible D gene TRBD1, 5 bases. Germline CDR1 is SNHLY and CDR2 is FYNNEI. The length of the CDR3 is 11 residues. The sequenced part of the CDR3 DNA is TGTGCCAGCAGTGACTGGACAGAA. It codes for CASSDWTE. The full CDR3 sequence reads CASSDWTEAFF.

On this clone: The read terminates 3 residues before the CDR3 end, so the remaining end is supplied by the germline J gene. The chain uses TRBV30 and TRBJ2-1, with 13 nucleotides matching TRBD2. V was pared by 2 bases and J by 8 bases, with 15 bases of the junction left unmatched. The germline V gene has CDR1 GTSNPN and CDR2 SVGIG (reference sequence). This CDR3 spans 18 amino acids. This CDR3 reads CAWSPLFTRLAGGYEQFF. Incomplete CDR3 DNA: TGTGCCTGGAGTCCTTTATTTACCCGACTAGCGGGGGGCTATGAG.

On this clone: The read comes to an end 3 residues before the CDR3 does, leaving the germline J gene to fill in the end. The genes are TRBV7-9 and TRBJ2-1; tentatively, D is TRBD2 (5 bases). The CDR3 is made up of 13 amino acids. The V end was cut by 8 bases, the J end by 7 bases, with 15 bases between. Germline lookup yields CDR1 SEHNR and CDR2 FQNEAQ (reference sequence). Partial CDR3 DNA: TGTGCCAGCGCCCCGGGGAGATTAAATGAG. Encoded protein: CASAPGRLNE. The complete CDR3 protein is CASAPGRLNEQFF.